This is a list of T cell receptor beta chains from one sample in a study of identical twins. TCRdb processed the 5' RACE reads anew with MiXCR; each CDR3 protein has one entry. The data contain 100,000 to 110,000 distinct CDR3 sequences, around 5.5% of them singletons. The specimen sequenced was memory T cells sorted from blood. These receptors came from a woman aged 45-65 years in good health. Both conserved end residues are part of each CDR3. The order of the fields is V gene, J gene, D gene, clone size, CDR3 DNA, CDR3 protein. D genes are given only for firm matches. Size is omitted from some rows. Given values are once, few, many or a class for expanded clones.

>TRBV12-3/TRBV12-4|TRBJ1-6|TRBD1|few
TGTGCCAGCAGTTTTGGGGCAGGGGGCGGATCACCCCTCCACTTT
CASSFGAGGGSPLHF
>TRBV11-3|TRBJ1-5|TRBD1|few
TGTGCCAGACTGGGGACAGGGATGGAAAGGGACAATCAGCCCCAGCATTTT
CARLGTGMERDNQPQHF
>TRBV29-1|TRBJ2-3|NA|many
TGCAGTGCTTCGGACTCTGATACGCAGTATTTT
CSASDSDTQYF
>TRBV9|TRBJ2-5|NA|many
TGTGCCAGCAGCCGAGACAGGGAGGTTTCGGAGACCCAGTACTTC
CASSRDREVSETQYF
>TRBV9|TRBJ2-3|NA|many
TGTGCCAGCAGCGTAGGACTACCGGTCACAGATACGCAGTATTTT
CASSVGLPVTDTQYF
>TRBV5-1|TRBJ2-2|TRBD1|many
TGCGCCAGCAGCTTGTCCAGACAGGGTGCCGGGGAGCTGTTTTTT
CASSLSRQGAGELFF
>TRBV28|TRBJ1-6|NA|many
TGTGCCAGCAGTTTCAATTCACCCCTCCACTTT
CASSFNSPLHF
>TRBV20-1|TRBJ2-5|NA|many
TGCAGTGCTAGAGAGGTAGTACAAAAAGAGACCCAGTACTTC
CSAREVVQKETQYF
>TRBV20-1|TRBJ2-1|NA|many
TGCAGTGCTGCGGCCCGACTAGGGTACTACAATGAGCAGTTCTTC
CSAAARLGYYNEQFF
>TRBV9|TRBJ2-5|TRBD1|many
TGTGCCAGCAGCGGAAGATCTAAAACAGGGGGTTCGGAGACCCAGTACTTC
CASSGRSKTGGSETQYF
>TRBV29-1|TRBJ2-3|NA|many
TGCAGCGTTGTGGGGGCGAGCACAGATACGCAGTATTTT
CSVVGASTDTQYF
>TRBV20-1|TRBJ2-1|TRBD2|many
TGCAGTGCTACACCGGGGACTAGCGGGATGGAGTTCAATGAGCAGTTCTTC
CSATPGTSGMEFNEQFF
>TRBV4-1|TRBJ1-6|NA|many
TGCGCCAGCAGCCGGGACCGCGGGAATTCACCCCTCCACTTT
CASSRDRGNSPLHF
>TRBV2|TRBJ2-7|NA|NA
TGTGCCAGCACTTCGGGAAACCCACAGTACGAGCAGTACTTC
CASTSGNPQYEQYF
>TRBV4-1|TRBJ2-7|TRBD2|few
TGCGCCAGCAGCCACCGGGCTAGCGGAGGAGCCCGCTCCTACGAGCAGTACTTC
CASSHRASGGARSYEQYF
>TRBV9|TRBJ1-2|NA|NA
TGTGCCAGCAGCTCCAGGGGCCGTTTCGAGGGCTACACCTTC
CASSSRGRFEGYTF
>TRBV19|TRBJ2-3|TRBD1|few
TGTGCCAGTACCCTAGGCGACAGGGTCACAGATACGCAGTATTTT
CASTLGDRVTDTQYF
>TRBV6-5|TRBJ2-1|NA|many
TGTGCCAGCAGTTACGCTTTAAGCTCCTACAATGAGCAGTTCTTC
CASSYALSSYNEQFF
>TRBV19|TRBJ2-1|TRBD2|NA
TGTGCCAGTAGTATGATCGGACTAGCGTCAGAGCAGTTCTTC
CASSMIGLASEQFF
>TRBV1|TRBJ1-1|NA|many
TGCACCACTACACCGGGGCTCAGAGCTTTCTTT
CTTTPGLRAFF
>TRBV27|TRBJ1-1|NA|many
TGTGCCAGCAGTTTAGGAGGGCCTGGAACTGAAGCTTTCTTT
CASSLGGPGTEAFF
>TRBV13|TRBJ2-3|NA|NA
TGTGCCAGCAAGAGTGCTAGCACAGATACGCAGTATTTT
CASKSASTDTQYF
>TRBV3-1|TRBJ1-1|TRBD1|NA
TGTGCCAGCAGCCCGGGACAGGGGGCAGGGCCCAACACTGAAGCTTTCTTT
CASSPGQGAGPNTEAFF
>TRBV12-3/TRBV12-4|TRBJ2-1|NA|many
TGTGCCAGCACTAGGGGGAGACGGGCCTACAATGAGCAGTTCTTC
CASTRGRRAYNEQFF
>TRBV4-1|TRBJ2-3|TRBD2|many
TGCGCCAGCAGCCAACCATTTGAACGGGAGGGAACAGATACGCAGTATTTT
CASSQPFEREGTDTQYF
>TRBV2|TRBJ2-5|TRBD1|few
TGTGCCAGCGGGCGGGACAGGGACGTGGCGACCCAGTACTTC
CASGRDRDVATQYF
>TRBV30|TRBJ1-1|NA|many
TGTGCCTGGAGCCGTGCCGGGGGTTCTGAAGCTTTCTTT
CAWSRAGGSEAFF
>TRBV29-1|TRBJ2-5|NA|many
TGCAGCGTTGAAGGGATTCCGGGGGAGACCCAGTACTTC
CSVEGIPGETQYF
>TRBV5-1|TRBJ2-5|NA|many
TGCGCCAGCAGCGTGGGTAGTAGTGTGACCCAGTACTTC
CASSVGSSVTQYF
>TRBV11-3|TRBJ1-2|NA|many
TGTGCCAGCAGCTCGACGAACAGCTATGGCTACACCTTC
CASSSTNSYGYTF
>TRBV27|TRBJ1-3|TRBD1|NA
TGTGCCAGCAGTTTCCAGGCGGGACAGGCCGGAAACACCATATATTTT
CASSFQAGQAGNTIYF
>TRBV5-5|TRBJ1-3|NA|many
TGTGCCAGCAGCTTGGACAGGGCCGCTGGAAACACCATATATTTT
CASSLDRAAGNTIYF
>TRBV2|TRBJ2-3|NA|many
TGTGCCAGCAAGAAGGTTTTCACAGATACGCAGTATTTT
CASKKVFTDTQYF
>TRBV11-2|TRBJ1-3|NA|many
TGTGCCAGCAGCTTCGGAAACACCATATATTTT
CASSFGNTIYF
>TRBV18|TRBJ2-2|NA|NA
TGTGCCAGCTCACGCCTAGCAGCGAACACCGGGGAGCTGTTTTTT
CASSRLAANTGELFF
>TRBV12-3/TRBV12-4|TRBJ2-7|NA|many
TGTGCCAGCAGTTTGGGGGGCAGCCTCTCCTACGAGCAGTACTTC
CASSLGGSLSYEQYF
>TRBV12-3/TRBV12-4|TRBJ1-4|NA|many
TGTGCCAGCAGCCCCCGGGGGGCCGTAACTGAAAAACTGTTTTTT
CASSPRGAVTEKLFF
>TRBV12-3/TRBV12-4|TRBJ1-1|NA|few
TGTGCCAGCAGTCGACAGAGGGGCACTGAAGCTTTCTTT
CASSRQRGTEAFF
>TRBV9|TRBJ1-1|TRBD1|NA
TGTGCCAGCAGCGTAGGACCAGGGGGCGCAAACACTGAAGCTTTCTTT
CASSVGPGGANTEAFF
>TRBV12-3/TRBV12-4|TRBJ1-2|NA|many
TGTGCCAGCACACCCGGGGGAGCTAACTATGGCTACACCTTC
CASTPGGANYGYTF